This TCR beta chain was captured by sequencing in a study of shared clonotypes between healthy human individuals. Notes on the study in general: Since donors were few, the genetic and exposure-history diversity represented was limited. Rarefaction demonstrated incomplete sorted-subset sequencing despite large depth.

The CDR3 is made up of 15 amino acids. The V segment lost 4 bases and the J segment 7 bases; nucleotides outside the gene matches: 10. CDR1 and CDR2 from the germline V gene are SNHLY and FYNNEI. Each PCR replicate from the sorted subsets contained 200 to 250 ng DNA, which is tens of thousands of T cell genomes. The table came from immunoSEQ multiplex PCR; TCRdb's copy has only in-frame clones and leaves some out. Here the sample spans roughly 1,500,000 clones, roughly 98.5% being singletons. As regards this clone: What it recognizes is unknown.

The sequence was obtained from a man aged 25-40 years in good health. Sample: naive CD4+ T cells sorted from blood. Subset reported: CD45RA+ positively selected. The V gene is TRBV2, the J gene TRBJ1-5; TRBD1 matches 7 bases. The CDR3 DNA sequence: TGTGCCAGCAGTGCGACAGGGCAGGGCATCCAGCCCCAGCATTTT. The encoded protein is CASSATGQGIQPQHF.